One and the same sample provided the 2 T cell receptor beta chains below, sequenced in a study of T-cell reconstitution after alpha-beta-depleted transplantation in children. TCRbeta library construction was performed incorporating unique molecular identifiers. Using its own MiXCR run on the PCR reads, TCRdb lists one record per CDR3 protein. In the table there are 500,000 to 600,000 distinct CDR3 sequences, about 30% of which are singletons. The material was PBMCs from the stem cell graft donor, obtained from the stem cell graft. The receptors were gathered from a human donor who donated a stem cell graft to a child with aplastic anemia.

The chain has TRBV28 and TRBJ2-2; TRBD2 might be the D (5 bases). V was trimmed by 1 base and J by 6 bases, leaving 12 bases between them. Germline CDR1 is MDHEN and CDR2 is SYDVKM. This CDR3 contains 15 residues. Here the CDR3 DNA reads TGTGCCAGCAGTTTATCCCAGGAGGTAGCCGGGGAGCTGTTTTTT. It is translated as CASSLSQEVAGELFF.

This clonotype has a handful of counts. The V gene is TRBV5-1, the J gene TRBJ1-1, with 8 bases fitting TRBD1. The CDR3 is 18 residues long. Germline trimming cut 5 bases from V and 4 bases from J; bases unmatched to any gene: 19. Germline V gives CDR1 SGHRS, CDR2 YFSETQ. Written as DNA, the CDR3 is TGCGCCAGCAGTCCTCGACCCCCGGGACAGGTGATGGGCACTGAAGCTTTCTTT. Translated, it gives CASSPRPPGQVMGTEAFF.